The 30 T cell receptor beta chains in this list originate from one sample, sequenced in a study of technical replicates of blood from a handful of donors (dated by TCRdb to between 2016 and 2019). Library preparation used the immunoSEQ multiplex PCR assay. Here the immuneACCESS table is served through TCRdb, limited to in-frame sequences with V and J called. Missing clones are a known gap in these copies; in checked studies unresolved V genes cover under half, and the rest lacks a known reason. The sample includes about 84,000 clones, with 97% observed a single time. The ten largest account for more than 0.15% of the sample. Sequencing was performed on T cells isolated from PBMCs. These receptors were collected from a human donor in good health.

The DNA for the CDR3 is TGTGCCAGCCGCCCAGGGGATAGCTCCTACGAGCAGTACTTC. Protein: CASRPGDSSYEQYF. The chain recombines TRBV28 with TRBJ2-7, with a tentative D call TRBD1 (6 bases). Germline V lookup: CDR1 MDHEN, CDR2 SYDVKM. The CDR3 totals 14 residues. Trimming took 8 bases from V and 0 from J, leaving 14 bases between them. Full variable domain (rest looked up from reference TRBV28 and TRBJ2-7): DVKVTQSSRYLVKRTGEKVFLECVQDMDHENMFWYRQDPGLGLRLIYFSYDVKMKEKGDIPEGYSVSREKKERFSLILESASTNQTSMYLCASRPGDSSYEQYFGPGTRLTVT.

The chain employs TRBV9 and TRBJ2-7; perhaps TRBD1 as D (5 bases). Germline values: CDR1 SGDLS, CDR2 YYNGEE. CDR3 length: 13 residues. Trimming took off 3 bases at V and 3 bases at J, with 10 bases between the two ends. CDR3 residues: CASSDRTNYEQYF. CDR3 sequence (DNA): TGTGCCAGCAGCGACCGGACAAACTACGAGCAGTACTTC.

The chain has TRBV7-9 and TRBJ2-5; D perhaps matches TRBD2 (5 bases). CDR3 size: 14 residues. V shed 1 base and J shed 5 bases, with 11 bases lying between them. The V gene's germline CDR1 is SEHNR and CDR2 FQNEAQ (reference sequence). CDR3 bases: TGTGCCAGCAGCTTAGGAGAGGGAATGGAGACCCAGTACTTC. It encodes CASSLGEGMETQYF.

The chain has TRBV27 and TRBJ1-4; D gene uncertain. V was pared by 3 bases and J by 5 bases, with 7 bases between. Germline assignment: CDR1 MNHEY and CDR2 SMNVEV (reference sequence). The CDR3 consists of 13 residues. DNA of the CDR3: TGTGCCAGCAGTTTGAATCGGAATGAAAAACTGTTTTTT. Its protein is CASSLNRNEKLFF.

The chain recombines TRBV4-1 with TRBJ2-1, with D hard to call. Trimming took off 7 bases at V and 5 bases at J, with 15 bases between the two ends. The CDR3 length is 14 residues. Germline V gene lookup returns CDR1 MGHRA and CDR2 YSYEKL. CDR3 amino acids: CASTTFSENNEQFF. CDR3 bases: TGCGCCAGCACCACCTTTTCAGAAAACAATGAGCAGTTCTTC.

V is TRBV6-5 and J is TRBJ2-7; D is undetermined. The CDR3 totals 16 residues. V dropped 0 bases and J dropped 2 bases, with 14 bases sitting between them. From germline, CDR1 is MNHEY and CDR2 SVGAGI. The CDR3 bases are TGTGCCAGCAGTTACTCCCCGGGTAGCCCCACCTACGAGCAGTACTTC. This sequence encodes CASSYSPGSPTYEQYF.

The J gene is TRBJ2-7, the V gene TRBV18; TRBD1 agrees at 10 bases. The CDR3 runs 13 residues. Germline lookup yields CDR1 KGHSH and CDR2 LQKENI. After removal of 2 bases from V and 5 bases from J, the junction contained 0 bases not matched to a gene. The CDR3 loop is CASSPGTGDEQYF. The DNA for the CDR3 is TGTGCCAGCTCACCAGGGACAGGGGACGAGCAGTACTTC.

DNA of the CDR3: TGCAGCGTTGGTAGCGGGAGTGCTTACGAGCAGTACTTC. Protein sequence: CSVGSGSAYEQYF. This chain connects TRBV29-1 to TRBJ2-7; 9 bases line up with TRBD2. The trim removed 4 bases at V and 4 bases at J, leaving 5 bases unmatched. Germline-derived CDR1 and CDR2 are SQVTM and ANQGSEA. The CDR3 runs to 13 residues.

CDR3 sequence (DNA): TGCGCCAGCAGCACAGAACCGGGCTCCCGGGGAGATACGCAGTATTTT. It is translated as CASSTEPGSRGDTQYF. This chain uses TRBV5-1 with TRBJ2-3; possibly TRBD2 for D (5 bases). CDR1 and CDR2 from the germline V gene are SGHRS and YFSETQ. The CDR3 totals 16 residues. Trimming took 4 bases from V and 5 from J, leaving 20 bases between them.

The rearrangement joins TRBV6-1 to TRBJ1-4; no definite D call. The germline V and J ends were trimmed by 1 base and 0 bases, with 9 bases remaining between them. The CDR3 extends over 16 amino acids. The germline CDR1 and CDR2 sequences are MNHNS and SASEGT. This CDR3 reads CASSEVVAATNEKLFF. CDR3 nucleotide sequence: TGTGCCAGCAGTGAAGTCGTGGCTGCAACTAATGAAAAACTGTTTTTT.

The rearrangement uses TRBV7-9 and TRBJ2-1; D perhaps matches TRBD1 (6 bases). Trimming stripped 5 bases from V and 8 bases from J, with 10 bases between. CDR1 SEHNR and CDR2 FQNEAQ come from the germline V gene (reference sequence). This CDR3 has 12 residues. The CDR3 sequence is CASSQNRDEQFF. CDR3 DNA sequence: TGTGCCAGCAGCCAGAACAGGGATGAGCAGTTCTTC.

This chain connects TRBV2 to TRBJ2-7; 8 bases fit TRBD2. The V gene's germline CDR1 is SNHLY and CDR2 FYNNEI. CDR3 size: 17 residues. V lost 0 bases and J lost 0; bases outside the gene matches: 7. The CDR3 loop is CASSEAILAENSYEQYF. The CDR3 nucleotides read TGTGCCAGCAGTGAAGCTATACTAGCGGAAAACTCCTACGAGCAGTACTTC.

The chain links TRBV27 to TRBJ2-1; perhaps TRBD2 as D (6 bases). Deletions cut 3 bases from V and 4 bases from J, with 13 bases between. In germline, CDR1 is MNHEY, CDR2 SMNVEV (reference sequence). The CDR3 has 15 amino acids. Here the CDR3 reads CASSLPGVGYNEQFF. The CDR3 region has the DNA TGTGCCAGCAGTTTGCCGGGAGTAGGTTACAATGAGCAGTTCTTC.

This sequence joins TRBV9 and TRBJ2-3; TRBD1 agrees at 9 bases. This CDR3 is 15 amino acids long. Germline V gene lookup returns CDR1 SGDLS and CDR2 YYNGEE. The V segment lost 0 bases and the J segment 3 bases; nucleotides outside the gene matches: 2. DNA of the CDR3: TGTGCCAGCAGCGTAGGGGACAGGGTGACAGATACGCAGTATTTT. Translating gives CASSVGDRVTDTQYF.

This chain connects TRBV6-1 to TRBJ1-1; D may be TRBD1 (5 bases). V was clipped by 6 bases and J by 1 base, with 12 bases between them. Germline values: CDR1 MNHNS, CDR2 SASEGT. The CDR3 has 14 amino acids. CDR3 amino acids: CASRGDRENTEAFF. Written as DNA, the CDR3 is TGTGCCAGCAGAGGAGACAGAGAGAACACTGAAGCTTTCTTT.

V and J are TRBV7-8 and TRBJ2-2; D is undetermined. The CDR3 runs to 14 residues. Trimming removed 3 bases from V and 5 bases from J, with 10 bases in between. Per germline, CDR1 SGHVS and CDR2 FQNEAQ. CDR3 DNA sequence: TGTGCCAGCAGCTTTACGAGGCAGACCGGGGAGCTGTTTTTT. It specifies CASSFTRQTGELFF.

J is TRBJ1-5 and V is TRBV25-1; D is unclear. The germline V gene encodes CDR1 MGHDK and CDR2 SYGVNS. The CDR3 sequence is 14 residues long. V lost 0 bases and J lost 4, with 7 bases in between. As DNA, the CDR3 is TGTGCCAGCAGTGAATATCCCCTAAATCAGCCCCAGCATTTT. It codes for CASSEYPLNQPQHF.

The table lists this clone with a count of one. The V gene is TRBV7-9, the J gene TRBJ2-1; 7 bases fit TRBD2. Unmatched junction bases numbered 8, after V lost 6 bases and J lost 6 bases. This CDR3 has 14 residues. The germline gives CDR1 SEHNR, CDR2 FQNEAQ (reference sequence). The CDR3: CASRPGGVVNEQFF. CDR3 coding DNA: TGTGCCAGCAGGCCTGGGGGGGTGGTCAATGAGCAGTTCTTC.

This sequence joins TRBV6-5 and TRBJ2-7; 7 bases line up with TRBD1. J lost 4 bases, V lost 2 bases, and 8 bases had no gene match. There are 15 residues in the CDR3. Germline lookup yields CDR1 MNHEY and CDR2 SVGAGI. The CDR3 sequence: CASSYGPGGTYEQYF. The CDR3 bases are TGTGCCAGCAGTTACGGCCCAGGGGGAACATACGAGCAGTACTTC.

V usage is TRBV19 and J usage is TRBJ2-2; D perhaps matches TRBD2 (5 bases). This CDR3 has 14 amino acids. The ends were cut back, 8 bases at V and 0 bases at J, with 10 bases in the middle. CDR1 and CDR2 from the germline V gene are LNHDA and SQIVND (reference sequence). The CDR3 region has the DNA TGTGCCAGTGGGTCCGGGGCGAACACCGGGGAGCTGTTTTTT. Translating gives CASGSGANTGELFF. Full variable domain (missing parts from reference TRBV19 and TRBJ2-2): DGGITQSPKYLFRKEGQNVTLSCEQNLNHDAMYWYRQDPGQGLRLIYYSQIVNDFQKGDIAEGYSVSREKKESFPLTVTSAQKNPTAFYLCASGSGANTGELFFGEGSRLTVL.

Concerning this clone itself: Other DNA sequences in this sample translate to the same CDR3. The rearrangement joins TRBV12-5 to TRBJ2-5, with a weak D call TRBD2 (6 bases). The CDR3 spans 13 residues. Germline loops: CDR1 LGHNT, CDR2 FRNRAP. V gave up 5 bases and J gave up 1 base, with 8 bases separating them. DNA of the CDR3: TGTGCTAGTGGTCCGGGACTCCAAGAGACCCAGTACTTC. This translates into CASGPGLQETQYF.

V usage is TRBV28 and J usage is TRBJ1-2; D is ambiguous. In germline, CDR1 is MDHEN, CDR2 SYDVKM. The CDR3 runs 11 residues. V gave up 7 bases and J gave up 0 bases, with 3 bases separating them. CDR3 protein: CASTANYGYTF. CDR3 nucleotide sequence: TGTGCCAGCACGGCTAACTATGGCTACACCTTC.

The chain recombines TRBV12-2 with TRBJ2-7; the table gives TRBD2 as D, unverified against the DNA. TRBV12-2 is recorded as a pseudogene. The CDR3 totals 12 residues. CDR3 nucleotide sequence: TGTGCAAGTCGCTTAGAAGAGTACGAGCAGTACTTC. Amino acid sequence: CASRLEEYEQYF.

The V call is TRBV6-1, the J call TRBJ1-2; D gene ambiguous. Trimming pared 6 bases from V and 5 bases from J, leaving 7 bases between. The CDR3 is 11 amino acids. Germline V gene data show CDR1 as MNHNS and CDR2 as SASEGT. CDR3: CASSEVYGYTF. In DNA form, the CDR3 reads TGTGCCAGCAGCGAGGTGTATGGCTACACCTTC.

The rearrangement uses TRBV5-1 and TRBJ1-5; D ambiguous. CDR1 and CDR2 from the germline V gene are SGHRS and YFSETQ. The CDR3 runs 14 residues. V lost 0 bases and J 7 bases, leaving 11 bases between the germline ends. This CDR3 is CASSLVAGKQPQHF. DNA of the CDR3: TGCGCCAGCAGCTTGGTTGCGGGGAAGCAGCCCCAGCATTTT.

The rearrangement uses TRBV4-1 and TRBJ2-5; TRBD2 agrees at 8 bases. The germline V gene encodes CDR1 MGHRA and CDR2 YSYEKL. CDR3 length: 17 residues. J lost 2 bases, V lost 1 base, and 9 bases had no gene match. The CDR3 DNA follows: TGCGCCAGCAGCCAAGGGGTGAGCGGGGGAGGTCAAGAGACCCAGTACTTC. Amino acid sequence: CASSQGVSGGGQETQYF.

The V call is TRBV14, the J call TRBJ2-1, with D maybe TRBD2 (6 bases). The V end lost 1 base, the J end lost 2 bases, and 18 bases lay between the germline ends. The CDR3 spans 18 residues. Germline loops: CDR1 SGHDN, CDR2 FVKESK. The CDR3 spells CASSQVGSGALTYNEQFF. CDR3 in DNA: TGTGCCAGCAGCCAAGTCGGATCGGGAGCCCTCACCTACAATGAGCAGTTCTTC. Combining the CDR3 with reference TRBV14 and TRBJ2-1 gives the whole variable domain EAGVTQFPSHSVIEKGQTVTLRCDPISGHDNLYWYRRVMGKEIKFLLHFVKESKQDESGMPNNRFLAERTGGTYSTLKVQPAELEDSGVYFCASSQVGSGALTYNEQFFGPGTRLTVL.

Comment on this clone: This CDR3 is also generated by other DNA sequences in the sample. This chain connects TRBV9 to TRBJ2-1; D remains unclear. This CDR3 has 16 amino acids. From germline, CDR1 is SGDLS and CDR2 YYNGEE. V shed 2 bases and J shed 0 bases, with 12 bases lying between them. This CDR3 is CASSVLGGSSYNEQFF. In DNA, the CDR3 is TGTGCCAGCAGCGTTTTAGGCGGAAGCTCCTACAATGAGCAGTTCTTC.

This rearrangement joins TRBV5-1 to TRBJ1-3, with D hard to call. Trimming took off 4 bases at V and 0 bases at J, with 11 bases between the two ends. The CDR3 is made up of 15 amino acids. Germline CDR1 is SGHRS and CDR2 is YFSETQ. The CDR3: CASSPLTPSGNTIYF. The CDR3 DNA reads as TGCGCCAGCAGCCCCTTGACACCCTCTGGAAACACCATATATTTT.

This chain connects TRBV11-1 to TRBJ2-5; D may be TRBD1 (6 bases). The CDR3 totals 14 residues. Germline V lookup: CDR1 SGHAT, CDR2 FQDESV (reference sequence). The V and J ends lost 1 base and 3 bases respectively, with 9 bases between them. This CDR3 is CASSLGPGEETQYF. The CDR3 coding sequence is TGTGCCAGCAGCTTAGGGCCAGGGGAAGAGACCCAGTACTTC.